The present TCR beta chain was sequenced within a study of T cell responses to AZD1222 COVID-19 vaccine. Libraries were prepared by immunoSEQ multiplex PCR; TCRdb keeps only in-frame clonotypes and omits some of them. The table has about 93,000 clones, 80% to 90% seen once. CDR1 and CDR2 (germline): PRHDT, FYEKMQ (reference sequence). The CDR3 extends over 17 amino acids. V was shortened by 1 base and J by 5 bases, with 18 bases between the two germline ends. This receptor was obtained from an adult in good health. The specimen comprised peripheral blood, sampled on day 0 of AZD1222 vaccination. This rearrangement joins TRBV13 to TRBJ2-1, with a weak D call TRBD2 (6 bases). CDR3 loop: CASSLAGSIAADNEQFF. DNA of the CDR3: TGTGCCAGCAGCTTAGCGGGCAGTATAGCGGCTGACAATGAGCAGTTCTTC.